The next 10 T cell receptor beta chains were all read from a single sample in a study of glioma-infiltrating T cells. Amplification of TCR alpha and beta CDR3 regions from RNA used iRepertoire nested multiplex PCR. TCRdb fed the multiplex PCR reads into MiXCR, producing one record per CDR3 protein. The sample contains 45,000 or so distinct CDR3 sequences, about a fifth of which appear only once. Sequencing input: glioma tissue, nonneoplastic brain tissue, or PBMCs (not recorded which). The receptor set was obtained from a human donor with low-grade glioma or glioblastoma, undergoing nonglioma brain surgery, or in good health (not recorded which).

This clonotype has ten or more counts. The CDR3 DNA is TGTGCCAGCAGCTTAAGGGACAGACAAGAGACCCAGTACTTC. Its protein product is CASSLRDRQETQYF. The chain is built from TRBV7-8 and TRBJ2-5; 7 nucleotides line up with TRBD1. The V gene end was trimmed by 2 bases and the J gene end by 2 bases; junction bases not matched to a gene: 2. In germline, CDR1 is SGHVS, CDR2 FQNEAQ. CDR3 length: 14 residues.

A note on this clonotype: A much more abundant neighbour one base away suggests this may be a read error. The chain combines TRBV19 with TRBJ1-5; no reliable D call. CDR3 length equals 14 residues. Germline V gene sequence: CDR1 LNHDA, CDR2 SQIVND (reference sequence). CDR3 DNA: TGTGCCAGTAGTAACCGGAGTTACAATCGGCCCCAGCATTTT. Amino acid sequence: CASSNRSYNRPQHF. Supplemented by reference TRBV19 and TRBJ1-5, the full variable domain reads DGGITQSPKYLFRKEGQNVTLSCEQNLNHDAMYWYRQDPGQGLRLIYYSQIVNDFQKGDIAEGYSVSREKKESFPLTVTSAQKNPTAFYLCASSNRSYNRPQHFGDGTRLSIL.

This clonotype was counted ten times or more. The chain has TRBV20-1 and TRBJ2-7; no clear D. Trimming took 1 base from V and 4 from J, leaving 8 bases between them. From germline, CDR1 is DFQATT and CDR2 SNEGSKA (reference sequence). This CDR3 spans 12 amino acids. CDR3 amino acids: CSARVEVYEQYF. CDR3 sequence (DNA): TGCAGTGCTAGAGTTGAGGTGTACGAGCAGTACTTC.

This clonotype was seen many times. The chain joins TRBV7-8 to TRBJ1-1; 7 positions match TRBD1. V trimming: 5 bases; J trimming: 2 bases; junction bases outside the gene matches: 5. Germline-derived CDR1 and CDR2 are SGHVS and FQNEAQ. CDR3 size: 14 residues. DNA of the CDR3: TGTGCCAGCAGCCGGACAGGAGTAAACACTGAAGCTTTCTTT. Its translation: CASSRTGVNTEAFF.

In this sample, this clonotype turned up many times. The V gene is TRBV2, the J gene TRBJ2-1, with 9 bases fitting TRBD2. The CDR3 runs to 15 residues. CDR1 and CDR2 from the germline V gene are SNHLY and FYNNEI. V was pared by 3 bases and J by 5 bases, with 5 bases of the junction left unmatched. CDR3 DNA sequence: TGTGCCAGCAGTGATGGTAGCGGGAGCCACAATGAGCAGTTCTTC. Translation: CASSDGSGSHNEQFF.

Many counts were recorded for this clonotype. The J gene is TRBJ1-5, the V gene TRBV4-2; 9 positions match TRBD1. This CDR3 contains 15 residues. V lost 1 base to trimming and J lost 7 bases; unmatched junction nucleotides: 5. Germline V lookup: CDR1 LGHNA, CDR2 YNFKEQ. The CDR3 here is CASSQGGQGGQPQHF. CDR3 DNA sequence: TGTGCCAGCAGCCAAGGGGGACAGGGTGGGCAGCCCCAGCATTTT.

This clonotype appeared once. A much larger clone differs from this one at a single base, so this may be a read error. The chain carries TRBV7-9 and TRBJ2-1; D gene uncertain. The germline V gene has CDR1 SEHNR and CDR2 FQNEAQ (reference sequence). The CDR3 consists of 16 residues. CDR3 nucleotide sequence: TGTGCCAGCAGCTTCGACTCCCTCCGCTCCTACAATGAGCGGTTCTTC. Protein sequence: CASSFDSLRSYNERFF.

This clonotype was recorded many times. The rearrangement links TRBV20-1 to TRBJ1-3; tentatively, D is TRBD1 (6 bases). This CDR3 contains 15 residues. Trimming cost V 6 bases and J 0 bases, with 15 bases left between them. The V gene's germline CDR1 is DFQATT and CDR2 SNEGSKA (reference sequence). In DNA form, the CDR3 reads TGCAGTGCCGTAGACAGGCTTTACTCTGGAAACACCATATATTTT. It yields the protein CSAVDRLYSGNTIYF.

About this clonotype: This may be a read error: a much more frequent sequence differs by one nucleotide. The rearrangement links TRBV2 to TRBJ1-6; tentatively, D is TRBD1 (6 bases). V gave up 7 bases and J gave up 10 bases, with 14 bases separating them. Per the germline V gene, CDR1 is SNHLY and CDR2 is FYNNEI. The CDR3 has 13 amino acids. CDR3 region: CASTQGTESPLHF. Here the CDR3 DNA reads TGTGCCAGCACGCAGGGGACGGAATCACCCCTCCACTTT.

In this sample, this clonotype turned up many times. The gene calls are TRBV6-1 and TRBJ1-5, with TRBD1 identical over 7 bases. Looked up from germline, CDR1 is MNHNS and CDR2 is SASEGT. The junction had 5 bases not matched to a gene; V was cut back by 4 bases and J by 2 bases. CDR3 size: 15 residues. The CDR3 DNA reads TGTGCCAGCAGTGGACAGGGAATCGGCAATCAGCCCCAGCATTTT. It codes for CASSGQGIGNQPQHF.